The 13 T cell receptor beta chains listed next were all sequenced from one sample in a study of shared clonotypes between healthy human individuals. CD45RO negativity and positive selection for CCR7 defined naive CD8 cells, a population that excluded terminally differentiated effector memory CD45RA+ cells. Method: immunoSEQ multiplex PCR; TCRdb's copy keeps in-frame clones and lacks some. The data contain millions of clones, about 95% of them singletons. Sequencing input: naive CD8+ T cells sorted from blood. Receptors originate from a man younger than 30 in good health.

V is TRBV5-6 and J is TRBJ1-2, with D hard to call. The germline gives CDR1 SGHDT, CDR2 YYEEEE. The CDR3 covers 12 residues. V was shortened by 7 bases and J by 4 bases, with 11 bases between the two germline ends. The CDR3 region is CASLGSGYGYTF. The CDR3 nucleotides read TGTGCCAGCCTGGGTTCAGGCTATGGCTACACCTTC. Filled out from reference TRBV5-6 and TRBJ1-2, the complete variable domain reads DAGVTQSPTHLIKTRGQQVTLRCSPKSGHDTVSWYQQALGQGPQFIFQYYEEEERQRGNFPDRFSGHQFPNYSSELNVNALLLGDSALYLCASLGSGYGYTFGSGTRLTVV.

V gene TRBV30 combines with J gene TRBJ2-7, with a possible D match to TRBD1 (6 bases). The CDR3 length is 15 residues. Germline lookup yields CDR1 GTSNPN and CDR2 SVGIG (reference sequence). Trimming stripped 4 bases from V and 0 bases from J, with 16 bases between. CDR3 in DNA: TGTGCCTGGAAGGTAGAAAGGGGGAGCTCCTACGAGCAGTACTTC. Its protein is CAWKVERGSSYEQYF.

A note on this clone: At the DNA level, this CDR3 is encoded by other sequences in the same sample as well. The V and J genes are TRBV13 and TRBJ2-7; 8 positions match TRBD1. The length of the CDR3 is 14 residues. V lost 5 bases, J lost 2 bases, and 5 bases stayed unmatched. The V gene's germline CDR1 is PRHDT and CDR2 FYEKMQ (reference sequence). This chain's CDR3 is CASSPGQGAYEQYF. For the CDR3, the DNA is TGTGCCAGCAGCCCAGGACAGGGTGCCTACGAGCAGTACTTC.

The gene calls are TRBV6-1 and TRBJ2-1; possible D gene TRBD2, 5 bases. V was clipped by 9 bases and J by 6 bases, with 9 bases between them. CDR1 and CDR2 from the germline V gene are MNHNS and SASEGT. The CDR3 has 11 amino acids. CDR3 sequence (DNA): TGTGCCAGGGAGGCCCCCAATGAGCAGTTCTTC. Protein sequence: CAREAPNEQFF.

CDR3 nucleotides: TGCGCCAGCAGCCAGGGGGGACAGGGGGCTGAGACCCAGTACTTC. This sequence encodes CASSQGGQGAETQYF. This chain connects TRBV4-3 to TRBJ2-5, with 12 nucleotides matching TRBD1. Germline V gene sequence: CDR1 LGHNA, CDR2 YSLEER. After removal of 3 bases from V and 5 bases from J, the junction contained 4 bases not matched to a gene. This CDR3 has 15 amino acids.

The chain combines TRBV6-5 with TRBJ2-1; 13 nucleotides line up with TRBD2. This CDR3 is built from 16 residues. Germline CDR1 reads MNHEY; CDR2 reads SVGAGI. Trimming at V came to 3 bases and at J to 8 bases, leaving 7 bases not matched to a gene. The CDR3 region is CASSYHGTSGVYEQFF. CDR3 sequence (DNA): TGTGCCAGCAGTTATCATGGGACTAGCGGGGTCTATGAGCAGTTCTTC.

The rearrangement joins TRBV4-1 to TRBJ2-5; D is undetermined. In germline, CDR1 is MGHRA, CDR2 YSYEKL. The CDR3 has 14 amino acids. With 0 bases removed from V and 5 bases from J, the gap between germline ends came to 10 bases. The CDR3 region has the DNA TGCGCCAGCAGCCAAGATTTAGGAACGGAGACCCAGTACTTC. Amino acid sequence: CASSQDLGTETQYF.

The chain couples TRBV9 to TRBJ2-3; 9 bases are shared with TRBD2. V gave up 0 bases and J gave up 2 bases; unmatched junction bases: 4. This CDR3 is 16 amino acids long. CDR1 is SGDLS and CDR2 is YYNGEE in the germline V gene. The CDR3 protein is CASSVVSGGLTDTQYF. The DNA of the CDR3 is TGTGCCAGCAGCGTAGTAAGCGGGGGGCTCACAGATACGCAGTATTTT.

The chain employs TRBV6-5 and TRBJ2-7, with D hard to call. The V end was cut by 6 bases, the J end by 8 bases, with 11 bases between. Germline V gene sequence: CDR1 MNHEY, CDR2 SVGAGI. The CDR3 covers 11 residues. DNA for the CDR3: TGTGCCAGCAGCGTCCCCGGGCAGCAGTACTTC. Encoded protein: CASSVPGQQYF.

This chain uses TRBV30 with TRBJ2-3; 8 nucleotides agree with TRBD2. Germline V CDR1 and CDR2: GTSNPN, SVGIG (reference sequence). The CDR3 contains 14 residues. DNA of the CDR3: TGTGCTTGTGATCGGGGGGGAGGCACAGATACGCAGTATTTT. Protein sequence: CACDRGGGTDTQYF.

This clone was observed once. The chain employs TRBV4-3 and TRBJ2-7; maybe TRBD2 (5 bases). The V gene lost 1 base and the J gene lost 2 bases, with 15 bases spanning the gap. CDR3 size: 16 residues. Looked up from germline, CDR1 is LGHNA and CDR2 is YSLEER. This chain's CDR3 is CASSQARGMNPYEQYF. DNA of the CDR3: TGCGCCAGCAGCCAAGCGCGAGGGATGAACCCCTACGAGCAGTACTTC.

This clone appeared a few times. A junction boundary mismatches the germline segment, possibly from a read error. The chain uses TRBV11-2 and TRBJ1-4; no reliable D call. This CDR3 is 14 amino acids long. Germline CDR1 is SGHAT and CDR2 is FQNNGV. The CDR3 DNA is TGTGCCAGCAGCCACCCCGGGGTCAATGAAGAACTGTTTTTT. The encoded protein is CASSHPGVNEELFF.

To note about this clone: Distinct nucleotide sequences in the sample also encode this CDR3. The DNA of the CDR3 is TGTGCCAGCAGCGGGGTGGGGAATGAGCAGTTCTTC. Residues: CASSGVGNEQFF. The chain couples TRBV9 to TRBJ2-1, with D unclear. V lost 3 bases and J lost 7, with 8 bases in between. Germline assignment: CDR1 SGDLS and CDR2 YYNGEE. CDR3 length: 12 amino acids.